The 23 T cell receptor beta chains below come from one sample, sequenced in a study of tissue T cells after allogeneic stem cell transplantation. Method: immunoSEQ multiplex PCR; TCRdb's copy keeps in-frame clones and lacks some. This sample has about 9,100 clones, with just over 55% found just once. This specimen consisted of tissue from the jejunum, obtained at autopsy. These receptors all stem from a female donor at least 60 years old with lung cancer.

The V and J genes are TRBV10-3 and TRBJ2-3; TRBD2 agrees at 9 bases. The CDR3 contains 15 residues. J lost 0 bases, V lost 3 bases, and 1 base had no gene match. Germline CDR1 ENHRY, CDR2 SYGVKD. CDR3: CAISDLAGSTDTQYF. CDR3 sequence (DNA): TGTGCCATCAGTGATCTAGCGGGAAGCACAGATACGCAGTATTTT.

Comments on this clone: Germline is not matched at one junction end, which may reflect a read error. The chain joins TRBV30 to TRBJ2-5; a possible D gene is TRBD2 (5 bases). Per the germline V gene, CDR1 is GTSNPN and CDR2 is SVGIG (reference sequence). CDR3 length: 13 amino acids. The CDR3: CAWTSGEQETQNF. DNA of the CDR3: TGTGCCTGGACCTCCGGGGAGCAAGAGACCCAGAACTTC. The variable domain in full, with the rest retrieved from reference TRBV30 and TRBJ2-5, is SQTIHQWPATLVQPVGSPLSLECTVEGTSNPNLYWYRQAAGRGLQLLFYSVGIGQISSEVPQNLSASRPQDRQFILSSKKLLLSDSGFYLCAWTSGEQETQNFGPGTRLLVL.

This clone was detected once. A much larger clone is a single base away; this may be a read error. The identical CDR3 is also encoded by other nucleotide sequences in the sample. The rearrangement links TRBV28 to TRBJ2-5; tentative D call: TRBD1 (5 bases). V was clipped by 6 bases and J by 4 bases, with 9 bases between them. From germline, CDR1 is MDHEN and CDR2 SYDVKM. The CDR3 length is 12 residues. CDR3: CASSQGLETQYF. CDR3 nucleotide sequence: TGTGCCAGCAGCCAGGGTTTAGAGACCCAGTACTTC.

The rearrangement uses TRBV23-1 and TRBJ1-6; 10 bases are shared with TRBD1. TRBV23-1 is treated as an ORF (open reading frame) with a function not yet certain. This CDR3 comprises 14 residues. Trimming took 8 bases from V and 8 from J; bases not matched to a gene: 6. The CDR3, as DNA: TGCGCCAGCCCTTCCGGGACAGGGGATTCACCCCTCCACTTT. This gives the protein CASPSGTGDSPLHF.

A few counts support this clone. The V and J genes are TRBV7-2 and TRBJ1-3; 7 bases agree with TRBD1. The germline CDR1 and CDR2 sequences are SGHTA and FQGNSA. The ends lost 5 bases at V and 0 bases at J; junction bases unmatched: 4. The CDR3 sequence is 15 residues long. The chain's CDR3 is CASSHTGVSGNTIYF. The CDR3 coding sequence is TGTGCCAGCAGCCATACAGGGGTCTCTGGAAACACCATATATTTT.

The chain couples TRBV7-9 to TRBJ1-4; no clear D gene. Trimming pared 4 bases from V and 8 bases from J, leaving 14 bases between. From germline, CDR1 is SEHNR and CDR2 FQNEAQ (reference sequence). The CDR3 runs 14 residues. In nucleotides, the CDR3 is TGTGCCAGCAGCTCAGGCGGGGTAGGGGAAAAACTGTTTTTT. Amino acid sequence: CASSSGGVGEKLFF.

This clone was seen only a few times. The chain combines TRBV6-5 with TRBJ1-4; 9 bases map to TRBD1. Trimming took 10 bases from V and 6 from J; bases not matched to a gene: 6. Germline CDR1 reads MNHEY; CDR2 reads SVGAGI. The CDR3 length is 13 residues. The CDR3: CAINRDRDEKLFF. The DNA for the CDR3 is TGTGCCATCAACCGGGACAGGGATGAAAAACTGTTTTTT.

The V and J genes are TRBV5-4 and TRBJ2-7; 11 bases line up with TRBD1. The germline gives CDR1 SGHNT, CDR2 YYREEE (reference sequence). The CDR3 is made up of 15 amino acids. With 4 bases clipped from V and 2 bases from J, the junction kept 5 bases outside the gene matches. The CDR3 sequence is CASSIRTGGTYEQYF. CDR3 DNA sequence: TGTGCCAGCAGCATCCGGACAGGGGGCACCTACGAGCAGTACTTC.

This clone has only a few counts. The rearrangement joins TRBV7-2 to TRBJ2-7, with 11 bases matching TRBD2. Germline CDR1 is SGHTA and CDR2 is FQGNSA. V shed 0 bases and J 9 bases; nucleotides not matched to a gene: 13. The length of the CDR3 is 17 residues. Written as DNA, the CDR3 is TGTGCCAGCAGCTTAGCTGGTAGCGGGGGGGGCAACTCGTGGCAGTACTTC. Protein product: CASSLAGSGGGNSWQYF.

This clone was observed a handful of times. The rearrangement joins TRBV30 to TRBJ1-3; D is unclear. V shed 0 bases and J shed 0 bases, with 6 bases lying between them. The germline V gene encodes CDR1 GTSNPN and CDR2 SVGIG (reference sequence). The CDR3 length is 14 residues. CDR3 loop: CAWSVGNSGNTIYF. The CDR3 coding sequence is TGTGCCTGGAGTGTGGGGAACTCTGGAAACACCATATATTTT.

The genes are TRBV6-2 or TRBV6-3 and TRBJ1-1; D is perhaps TRBD1 (5 bases). V was trimmed by 3 bases and J by 1 base, leaving 9 bases between them. The CDR3 runs to 14 residues. Germline V gene data show CDR1 as MNHEY and CDR2 as SVGEGT. The CDR3 region is CASSYNRRNTEAFF. For the CDR3, the DNA is TGTGCCAGCAGTTATAACAGGAGGAACACTGAAGCTTTCTTT.

The genes are TRBV6-5 and TRBJ1-2, with D perhaps matching TRBD1 (5 bases). V shed 2 bases and J shed 6 bases, with 16 bases lying between them. This CDR3 has 15 residues. Per the germline V gene, CDR1 is MNHEY and CDR2 is SVGAGI. Here the CDR3 DNA reads TGTGCCAGCAGTTACGGGCATCGGGGGAGGGATGGCTACACCTTC. Its translation is CASSYGHRGRDGYTF.

A few counts support this clone. The chain is built from TRBV6-2 or TRBV6-3 and TRBJ2-7; D unclear. Germline lookup yields CDR1 MNHEY and CDR2 SVGEGT. The germline V and J ends were trimmed by 2 bases and 4 bases, with 12 bases remaining between them. This CDR3 has 14 amino acids. The CDR3 is CASSYKESFYEQYF. The CDR3 DNA follows: TGTGCCAGCAGTTACAAGGAATCGTTTTACGAGCAGTACTTC.

A few counts support this clone. The chain employs TRBV9 and TRBJ1-1; D not certain. CDR1 is SGDLS and CDR2 is YYNGEE in the germline V gene. V lost 4 bases and J 1 base, leaving 14 bases between the germline ends. The CDR3 is made up of 15 amino acids. The CDR3 DNA reads TGTGCCAGCAGCCCTCGACCTGCGGCGAACACTGAAGCTTTCTTT. This gives the protein CASSPRPAANTEAFF.

The rearrangement links TRBV7-2 to TRBJ1-2; the match to TRBD1 covers 8 bases. CDR3 length: 13 amino acids. Losses at the gene ends were 3 bases for V and 4 bases for J; bases not matched to a gene: 1. From germline, CDR1 is SGHTA and CDR2 FQGNSA. The CDR3 DNA sequence: TGTGCCAGCAGCTTCGGACAGGGCTATGGCTACACCTTC. Protein product: CASSFGQGYGYTF.

The chain recombines TRBV27 with TRBJ2-7, with D possibly being TRBD1 (5 bases). V gave up 7 bases and J gave up 2 bases, with 12 bases separating them. Germline V gene lookup returns CDR1 MNHEY and CDR2 SMNVEV (reference sequence). The CDR3 loop spans 13 amino acids. The CDR3 spells CASKKTETYEQYF. The CDR3 DNA reads TGTGCCAGCAAGAAGACAGAGACCTACGAGCAGTACTTC.

This clone counts as medium-sized. This sequence joins TRBV5-1 and TRBJ1-2, with a weak D call TRBD1 (6 bases). V lost 4 bases and J 8 bases, leaving 18 bases between the germline ends. The CDR3 is 14 amino acids. Per germline, CDR1 SGHRS and CDR2 YFSETQ. The CDR3: CASSPDSTSLGYTF. The DNA for the CDR3 is TGCGCCAGCAGCCCGGACAGTACGTCGTTGGGCTACACCTTC.

This chain joins TRBV6-2 or TRBV6-3 and TRBJ2-1, with 15 bases identical to TRBD2. From germline, CDR1 is MNHEY and CDR2 SVGEGT. The V segment lost 2 bases and the J segment 10 bases; nucleotides outside the gene matches: 9. The CDR3 covers 17 residues. The CDR3 here is CASSYLRTSGGAREQFF. CDR3 sequence (DNA): TGTGCCAGCAGTTACCTCAGGACTAGCGGGGGGGCGAGGGAGCAGTTCTTC.

The gene calls are TRBV18 and TRBJ2-1, with no clear D. This CDR3 region has 13 residues. The V end was cut by 5 bases, the J end by 9 bases, with 14 bases between. Germline CDR1 is KGHSH and CDR2 is LQKENI. DNA of the CDR3: TGTGCCAGCTCATCCTCCGGGTTCGGTGAGCAGTTCTTC. Translation: CASSSSGFGEQFF.

The rearrangement uses TRBV2 and TRBJ2-6; the D is unclear. From germline, CDR1 is SNHLY and CDR2 FYNNEI. The CDR3 length is 15 residues. V was shortened by 0 bases and J by 1 base, with 4 bases between the two germline ends. The CDR3 nucleotides are TGTGCCAGCAGTGAAGCGGGGTCTGGGGCCAACGTCCTGACTTTC. Amino acids: CASSEAGSGANVLTF. The whole variable domain, filled in from reference TRBV2 and TRBJ2-6, reads EPEVTQTPSHQVTQMGQEVILRCVPISNHLYFYWYRQILGQKVEFLVSFYNNEISEKSEIFDDQFSVERPDGSNFTLKIRSTKLEDSAMYFCASSEAGSGANVLTFGAGSRLTVL.

This chain uses TRBV24-1 with TRBJ2-1, with 13 bases that match TRBD2. CDR3 length: 15 residues. The germline V gene encodes CDR1 KGHDR and CDR2 SFDVKD. Unmatched junction bases numbered 7, after V lost 5 bases and J lost 10 bases. CDR3 sequence: CATSGTSGSPREQFF. DNA for the CDR3: TGTGCCACCAGTGGGACTAGCGGGAGCCCCAGGGAGCAGTTCTTC.

The chain employs TRBV5-5 and TRBJ1-3; D gene ambiguous. Germline V gene lookup returns CDR1 SGHKS and CDR2 YYEKEE (reference sequence). V was clipped by 2 bases and J by 0 bases, with 12 bases between them. There are 16 residues in the CDR3. CDR3 amino acids: CASSFLSADSGNTIYF. The CDR3, as DNA: TGTGCCAGCAGCTTTCTATCGGCGGACTCTGGAAACACCATATATTTT. Full variable domain (missing parts from reference TRBV5-5 and TRBJ1-3): DAGVTQSPTHLIKTRGQQVTLRCSPISGHKSVSWYQQVLGQGPQFIFQYYEKEERGRGNFPDRFSARQFPNYSSELNVNALLLGDSALYLCASSFLSADSGNTIYFGEGSWLTVV.

This clone came up a few times. The V and J genes are TRBV9 and TRBJ2-5; D may be TRBD1 (5 bases). V shed 0 bases and J shed 2 bases, with 8 bases lying between them. Germline CDR1 and CDR2: SGDLS and YYNGEE. The CDR3 runs 14 residues. The CDR3 here is CASSVGQLQETQYF. The CDR3 nucleotides are TGTGCCAGCAGCGTAGGACAGCTGCAAGAGACCCAGTACTTC. The entire variable domain, with the rest obtained from reference TRBV9 and TRBJ2-5, is as follows: DSGVTQTPKHLITATGQRVTLRCSPRSGDLSVYWYQQSLDQGLQFLIQYYNGEERAKGNILERFSAQQFPDLHSELNLSSLELGDSALYFCASSVGQLQETQYFGPGTRLLVL.